The clone carrying this TCR beta chain was picked up a small number of times. No antigen is known for it. The data originate from a study of beta chain features in type 1 diabetes. Donors underwent one heparinised blood draw, about 110 mL on average. Study results and caveats: High-TCR-expressing cells could be over-represented by cDNA sequencing.

The whole isolated RNA underwent reverse transcription, so sequencing captured expressed TCRB transcripts. Libraries were prepared by immunoSEQ multiplex PCR; TCRdb keeps only in-frame clonotypes and omits some of them. This table holds roughly 310,000 clones, approximately 9.9% found once. The sample comprised naive CD4+ T cells from blood. The TCR originated in a woman aged 25 to 39 in good health.

The CDR3 sequence is CATSPGDRENYGYTF. The CDR3 bases are TGTGCCACCAGCCCGGGGGACAGGGAGAATTATGGCTACACCTTC. The V and J genes are TRBV28 and TRBJ1-2; 9 positions agree with TRBD1. The CDR3 extends over 15 amino acids. Looked up from germline, CDR1 is MDHEN and CDR2 is SYDVKM. J was trimmed by 5 bases and V by 10 bases; bases with no gene match: 14.